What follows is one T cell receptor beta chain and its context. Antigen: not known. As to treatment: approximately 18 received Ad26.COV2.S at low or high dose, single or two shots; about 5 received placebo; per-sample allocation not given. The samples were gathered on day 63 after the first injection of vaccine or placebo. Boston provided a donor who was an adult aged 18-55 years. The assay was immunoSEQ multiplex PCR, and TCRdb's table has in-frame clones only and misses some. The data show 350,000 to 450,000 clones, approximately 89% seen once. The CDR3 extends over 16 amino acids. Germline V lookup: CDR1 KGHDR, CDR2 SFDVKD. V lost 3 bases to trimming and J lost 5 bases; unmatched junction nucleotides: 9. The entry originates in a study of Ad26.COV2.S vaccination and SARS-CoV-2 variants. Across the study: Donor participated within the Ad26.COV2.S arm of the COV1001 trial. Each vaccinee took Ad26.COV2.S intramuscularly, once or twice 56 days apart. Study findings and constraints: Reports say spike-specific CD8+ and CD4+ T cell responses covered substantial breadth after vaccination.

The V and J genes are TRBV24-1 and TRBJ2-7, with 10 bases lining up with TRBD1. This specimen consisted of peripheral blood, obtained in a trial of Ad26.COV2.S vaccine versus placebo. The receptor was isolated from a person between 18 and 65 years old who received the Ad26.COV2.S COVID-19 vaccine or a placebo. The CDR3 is CATSDRTGTGADEQYF. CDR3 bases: TGTGCCACCAGTGATAGAACCGGGACAGGGGCTGACGAGCAGTACTTC.